This TCR beta chain was recorded in a study of blood T cell repertoires in COVID-19 (dated by TCRdb to between 2020 and 2021). Regarding the complete study: Collaborator samples came from the United States, Italy and Spain and covered acute and convalescent phases of COVID-19. The prospective study material was composed of cDNA or gDNA derived from T cells, B-cell-depleted T cells, or PBMCs. A de-identified subject ID, COVID-19 status, age in years and sex were almost always included in the sample metadata. Samples were obtained from the ongoing ImmuneRACE study (first 160 participants) and from about 1,300 subjects provided by 6 global collaborators. HLA class I and class II types, where available, came from metadata supplied by the sample provider rather than from assay-based typing. The repertoires were released in a freely available public database meant as a resource for research on the immune response to SARS-CoV-2. Subjects who had been exposed to COVID-19, were actively infected with it, or had recovered from it provided the deeply sampled blood TCRbeta repertoires that made up the dataset. General conclusions and limits of the study: The amount of clinical and demographic metadata varied by source and participant and was provided uncurated.

TCRbeta CDR3 regions were amplified from genomic DNA using the immunoSEQ Assay, a bias-controlled multiplex PCR. Under the source paper's analysis protocol: The number of nucleated cells in each sample was estimated by amplification of reference gene primers within the assay. To quantify the absolute abundance of each unique TCRbeta CDR3 rearrangement, sequence reads were collapsed and filtered. Productive Simpson clonality was computed per sample as the square root of Simpson's diversity index over productive rearrangements. The immuneACCESS repertoire file appears here via TCRdb, limited to in-frame rearrangements. These files lack a portion of the clones; in checked studies, under half of the deficit traces to unresolved V genes, and the cause of the others is not known. V, J and clone size derive from that table, while D and trimming were established from the DNA sequence. Across this sample there are about 50,000 clones, with approximately 84% seen only once. Approximately 15% of the sample is held by the ten biggest clonotypes.

Each collaborating institution followed its own protocols to collect whole blood in K2EDTA tubes. Collaborator samples were shipped for TCRbeta analysis as frozen whole blood, isolated PBMCs, or DNA extracted from either sample type. Worth noting for this clone: The clone's antigen remains unknown. No base-level quality is on record; no much larger clone is a single base apart.

The junction shows trimming of 7 bases on V and 3 bases on J, and the gene matches do not reach 6 bases of it. For CDR1 and CDR2, the germline V gene lists WSHSY and SAAADI. The CDR3 runs 14 residues from the cysteine to the phenylalanine. The entry retains the CDR3 DNA only, 42 bases that are in frame from base 1. Sequencing used peripheral blood. The origin of this receptor is a man in his 70s with active COVID-19. The chain links TRBV10-2 with TRBJ2-7; TRBD2 aligns with 10 central bases. The DNA sequence is as follows: TGCGCCAGCATGAGGCTAGCGGGAGTCTACGAGCAGTACTTC. Translated, this is CASMRLAGVYEQYF.